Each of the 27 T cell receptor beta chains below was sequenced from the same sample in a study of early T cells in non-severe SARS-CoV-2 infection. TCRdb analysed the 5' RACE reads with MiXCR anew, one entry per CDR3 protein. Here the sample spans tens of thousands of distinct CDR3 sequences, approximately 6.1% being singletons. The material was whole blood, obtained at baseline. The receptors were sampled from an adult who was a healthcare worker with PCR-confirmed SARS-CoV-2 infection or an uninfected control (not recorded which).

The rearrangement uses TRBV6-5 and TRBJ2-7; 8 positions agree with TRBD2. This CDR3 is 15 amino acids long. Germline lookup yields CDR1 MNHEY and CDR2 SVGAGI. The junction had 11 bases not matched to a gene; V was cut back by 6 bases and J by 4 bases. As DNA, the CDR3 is TGTGCCAGCAGCCCCGGACTAGCAAGTCAATACGAGCAGTACTTC. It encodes CASSPGLASQYEQYF.

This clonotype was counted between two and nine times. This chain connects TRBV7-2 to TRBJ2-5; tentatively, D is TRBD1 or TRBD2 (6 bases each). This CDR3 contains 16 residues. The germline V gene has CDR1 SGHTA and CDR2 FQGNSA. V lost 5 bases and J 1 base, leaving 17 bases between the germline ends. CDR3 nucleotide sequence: TGTGCCAGCAGCCCGGGGGCAGGGCGAATCCAAGAGACCCAGTACTTC. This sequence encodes CASSPGAGRIQETQYF.

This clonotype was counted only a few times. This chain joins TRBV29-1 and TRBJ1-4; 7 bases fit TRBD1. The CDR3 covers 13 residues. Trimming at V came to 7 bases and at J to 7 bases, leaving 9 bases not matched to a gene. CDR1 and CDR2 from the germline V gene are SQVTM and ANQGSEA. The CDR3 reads CSASGGRGEKLFF. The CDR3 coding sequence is TGCAGCGCCTCAGGGGGAAGAGGTGAAAAACTGTTTTTT.

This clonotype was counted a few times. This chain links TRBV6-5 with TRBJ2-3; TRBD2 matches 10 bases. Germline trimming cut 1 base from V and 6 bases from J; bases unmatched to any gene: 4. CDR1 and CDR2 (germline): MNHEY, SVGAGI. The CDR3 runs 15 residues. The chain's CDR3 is CASSYLAGGADTQYF. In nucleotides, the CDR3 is TGTGCCAGCAGTTACTTAGCGGGGGGCGCCGATACGCAGTATTTT.

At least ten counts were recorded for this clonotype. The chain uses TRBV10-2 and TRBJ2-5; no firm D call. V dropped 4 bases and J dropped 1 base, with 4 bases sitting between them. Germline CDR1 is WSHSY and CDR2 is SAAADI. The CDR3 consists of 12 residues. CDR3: CASSATQETQYF. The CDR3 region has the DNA TGCGCCAGCAGTGCCACCCAAGAGACCCAGTACTTC.

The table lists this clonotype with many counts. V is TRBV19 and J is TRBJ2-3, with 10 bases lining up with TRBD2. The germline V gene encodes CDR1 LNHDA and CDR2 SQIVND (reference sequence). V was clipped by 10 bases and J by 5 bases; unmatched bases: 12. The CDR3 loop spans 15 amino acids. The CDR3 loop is CATRDLAGVGDTQYF. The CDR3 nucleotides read TGTGCCACAAGAGACCTAGCGGGAGTTGGAGATACGCAGTATTTT.

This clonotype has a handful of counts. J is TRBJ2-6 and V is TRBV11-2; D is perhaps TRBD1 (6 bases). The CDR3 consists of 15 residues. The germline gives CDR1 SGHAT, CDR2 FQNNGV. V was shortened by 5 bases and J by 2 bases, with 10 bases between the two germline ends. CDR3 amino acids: CASSPGTTGANVLTF. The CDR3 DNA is TGTGCCAGCAGCCCCGGGACAACTGGGGCCAACGTCCTGACTTTC.

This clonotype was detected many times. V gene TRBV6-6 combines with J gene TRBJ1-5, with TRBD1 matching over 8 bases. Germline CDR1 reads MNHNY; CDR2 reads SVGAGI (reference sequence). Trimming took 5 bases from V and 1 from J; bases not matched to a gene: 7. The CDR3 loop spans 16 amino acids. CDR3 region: CASSTPRTGSNQPQHF. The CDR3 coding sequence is TGTGCCAGCAGTACGCCGAGGACAGGGAGCAATCAGCCCCAGCATTTT.

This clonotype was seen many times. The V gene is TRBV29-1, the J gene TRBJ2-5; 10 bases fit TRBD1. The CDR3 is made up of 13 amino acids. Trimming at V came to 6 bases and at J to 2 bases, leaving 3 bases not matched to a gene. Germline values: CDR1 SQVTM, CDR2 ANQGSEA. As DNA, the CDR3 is TGCAGCGTCGGACAGGGGGTTCAAGAGACCCAGTACTTC. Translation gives CSVGQGVQETQYF.

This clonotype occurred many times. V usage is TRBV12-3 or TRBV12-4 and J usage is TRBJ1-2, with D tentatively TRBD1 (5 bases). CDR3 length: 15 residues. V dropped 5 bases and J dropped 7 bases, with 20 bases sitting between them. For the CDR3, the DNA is TGTGCCAGCAGTCGGGCCGGGACCCAAGGACGTGGCTACACCTTC. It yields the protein CASSRAGTQGRGYTF.

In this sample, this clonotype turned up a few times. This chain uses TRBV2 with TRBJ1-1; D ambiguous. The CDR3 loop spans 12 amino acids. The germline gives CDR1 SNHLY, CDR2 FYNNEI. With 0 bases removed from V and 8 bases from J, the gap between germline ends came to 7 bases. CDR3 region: CASSEAPEEAFF. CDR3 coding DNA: TGTGCCAGCAGTGAAGCGCCAGAAGAAGCTTTCTTT.

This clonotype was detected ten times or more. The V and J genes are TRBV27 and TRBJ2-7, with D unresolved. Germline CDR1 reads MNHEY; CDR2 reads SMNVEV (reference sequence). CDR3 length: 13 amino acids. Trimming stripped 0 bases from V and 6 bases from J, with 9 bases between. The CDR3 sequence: CASSLSSWGEQYF. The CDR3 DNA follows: TGTGCCAGCAGTTTATCGTCTTGGGGCGAGCAGTACTTC.

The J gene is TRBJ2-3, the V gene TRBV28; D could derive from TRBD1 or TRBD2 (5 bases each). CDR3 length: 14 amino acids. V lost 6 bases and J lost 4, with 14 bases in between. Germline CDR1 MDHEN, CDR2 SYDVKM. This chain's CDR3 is CASSGTGGADTQYF. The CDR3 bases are TGTGCCAGCAGCGGGACCGGAGGCGCAGATACGCAGTATTTT.

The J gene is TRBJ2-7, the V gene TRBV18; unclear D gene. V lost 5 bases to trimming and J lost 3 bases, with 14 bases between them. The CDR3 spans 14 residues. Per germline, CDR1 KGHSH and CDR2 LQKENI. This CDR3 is CASSGSNLFYEQYF. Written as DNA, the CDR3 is TGTGCCAGCTCAGGTTCTAATCTTTTCTACGAGCAGTACTTC.

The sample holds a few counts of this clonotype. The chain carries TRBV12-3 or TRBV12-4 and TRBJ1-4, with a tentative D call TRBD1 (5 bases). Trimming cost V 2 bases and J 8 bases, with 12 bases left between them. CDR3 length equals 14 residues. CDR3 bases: TGTGCCAGCAGTTTACGTCGCAGGGACGAAAAACTGTTTTTT. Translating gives CASSLRRRDEKLFF.

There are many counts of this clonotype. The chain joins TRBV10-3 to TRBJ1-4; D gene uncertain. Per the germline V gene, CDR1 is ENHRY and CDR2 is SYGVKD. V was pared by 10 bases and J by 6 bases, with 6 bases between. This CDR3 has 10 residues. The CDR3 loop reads CATRDEKLFF. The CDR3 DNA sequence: TGTGCCACAAGGGATGAAAAACTGTTTTTT.

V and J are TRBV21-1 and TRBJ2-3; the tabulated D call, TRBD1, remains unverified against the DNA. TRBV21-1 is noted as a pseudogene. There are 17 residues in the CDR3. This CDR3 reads CASTAGIPPLGTDTQYF. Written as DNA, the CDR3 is TGTGCCAGCACGGCGGGGATACCACCCCTAGGCACAGATACGCAGTATTTT.

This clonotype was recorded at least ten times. CDR3 in DNA: TGTGCCAGCAGCGTAGTGGTGTCGGGAGCAGAGCAGTACTTC. Translation gives CASSVVVSGAEQYF. The chain combines TRBV9 with TRBJ2-7; D might be TRBD2 (6 bases). With 0 bases removed from V and 7 bases from J, the gap between germline ends came to 14 bases. The CDR3 runs to 14 residues. The germline CDR1 and CDR2 sequences are SGDLS and YYNGEE.

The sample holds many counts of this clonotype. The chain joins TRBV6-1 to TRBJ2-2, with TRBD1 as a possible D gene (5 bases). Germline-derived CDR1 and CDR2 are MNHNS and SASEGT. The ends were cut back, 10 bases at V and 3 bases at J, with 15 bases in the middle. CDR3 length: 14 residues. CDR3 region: CATTDRPYTGELFF. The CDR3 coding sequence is TGTGCCACCACAGACAGACCTTACACCGGGGAGCTGTTTTTT.

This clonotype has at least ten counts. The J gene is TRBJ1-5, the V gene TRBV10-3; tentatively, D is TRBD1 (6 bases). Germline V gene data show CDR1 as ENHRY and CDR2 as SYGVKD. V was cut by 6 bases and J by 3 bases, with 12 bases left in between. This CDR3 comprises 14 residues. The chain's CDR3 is CAIRADSPNQPQHF. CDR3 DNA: TGTGCCATCAGGGCGGACAGTCCCAATCAGCCCCAGCATTTT.

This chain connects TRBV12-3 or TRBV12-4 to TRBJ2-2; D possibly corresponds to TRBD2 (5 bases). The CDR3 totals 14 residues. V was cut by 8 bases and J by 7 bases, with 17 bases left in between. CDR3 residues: CASRRSTGSGELFF. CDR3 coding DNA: TGTGCCAGCCGACGGTCGACGGGGAGCGGGGAGCTGTTTTTT.

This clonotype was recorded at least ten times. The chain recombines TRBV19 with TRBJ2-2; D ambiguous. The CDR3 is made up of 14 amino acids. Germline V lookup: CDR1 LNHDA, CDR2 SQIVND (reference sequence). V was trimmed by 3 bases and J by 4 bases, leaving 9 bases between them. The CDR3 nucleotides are TGTGCCAGTAGTATTGGGATTCGCACCGGGGAGCTGTTTTTT. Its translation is CASSIGIRTGELFF.

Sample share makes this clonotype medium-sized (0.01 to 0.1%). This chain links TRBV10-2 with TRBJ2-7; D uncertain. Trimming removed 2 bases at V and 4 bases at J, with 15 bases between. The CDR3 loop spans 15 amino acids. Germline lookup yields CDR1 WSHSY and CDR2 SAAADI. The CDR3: CASSELQAPLYEQYF. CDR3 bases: TGCGCCAGCAGTGAGCTGCAGGCCCCCCTTTACGAGCAGTACTTC.

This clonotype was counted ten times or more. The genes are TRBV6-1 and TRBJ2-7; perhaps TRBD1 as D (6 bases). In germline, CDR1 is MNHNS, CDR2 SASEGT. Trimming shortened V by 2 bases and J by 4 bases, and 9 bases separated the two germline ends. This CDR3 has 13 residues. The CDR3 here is CASSETQGYEQYF. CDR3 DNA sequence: TGTGCCAGCAGTGAAACGCAGGGGTACGAGCAGTACTTC.

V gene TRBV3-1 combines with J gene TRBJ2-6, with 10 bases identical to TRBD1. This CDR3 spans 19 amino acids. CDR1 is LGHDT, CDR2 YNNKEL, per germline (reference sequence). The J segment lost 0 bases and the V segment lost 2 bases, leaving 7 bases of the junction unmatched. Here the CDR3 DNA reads TGTGCCAGCAGCCAAAACCATGGACAGGGGGTCTCTGGGGCCAACGTCCTGACTTTC. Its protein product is CASSQNHGQGVSGANVLTF.

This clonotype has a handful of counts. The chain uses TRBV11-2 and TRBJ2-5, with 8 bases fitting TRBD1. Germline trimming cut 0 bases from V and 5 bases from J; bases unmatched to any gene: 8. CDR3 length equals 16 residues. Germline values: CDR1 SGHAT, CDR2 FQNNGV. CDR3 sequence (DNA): TGTGCCAGCAGCTTAGATATCAGGGGGCGCGGGGAGACCCAGTACTTC. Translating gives CASSLDIRGRGETQYF. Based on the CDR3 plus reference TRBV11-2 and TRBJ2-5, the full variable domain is EAGVAQSPRYKIIEKRQSVAFWCNPISGHATLYWYQQILGQGPKLLIQFQNNGVVDDSQLPKDRFSAERLKGVDSTLKIQPAKLEDSAVYLCASSLDIRGRGETQYFGPGTRLLVL.

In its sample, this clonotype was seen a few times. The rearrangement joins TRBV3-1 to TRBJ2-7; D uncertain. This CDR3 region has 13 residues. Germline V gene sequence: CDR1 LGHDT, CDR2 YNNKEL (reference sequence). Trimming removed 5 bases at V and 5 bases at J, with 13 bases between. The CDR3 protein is CASSELSDDEQYF. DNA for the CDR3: TGTGCCAGCAGCGAACTTTCGGACGACGAGCAGTACTTC.